This entry lists 2 T cell receptor beta chains sequenced from one sample in a study of blood T cell repertoires in COVID-19. Sequenced by immunoSEQ multiplex PCR; TCRdb stores in-frame clones only, minus some. The repertoire includes approximately 260,000 clones, about 80% of them detected once, and 3.4% sits in the top ten. The sequencing sample was made of PBMCs or T cells enriched from blood (not recorded which). The receptors shown here come from a middle-aged man who had recovered from COVID-19.

The chain has TRBV5-1 and TRBJ2-3; perhaps TRBD2 as D (6 bases). The CDR3 length is 14 residues. V was trimmed by 2 bases and J by 5 bases, leaving 12 bases between them. The germline gives CDR1 SGHRS, CDR2 YFSETQ. This CDR3 reads CASSFGGAEDTQYF. CDR3 nucleotide sequence: TGCGCCAGCAGCTTTGGAGGGGCCGAAGATACGCAGTATTTT.

The chain joins TRBV10-2 to TRBJ1-3; no clear D gene. Germline CDR1 WSHSY, CDR2 SAAADI. This CDR3 contains 14 residues. V lost 3 bases to trimming and J lost 0 bases, with 6 bases between them. The CDR3 DNA is TGCGCCAGCAGTGACTACAGCTCTGGAAACACCATATATTTT. It translates to CASSDYSSGNTIYF.